The 8 T cell receptor beta chains below were found in one sample sequenced in a study of cytomegalovirus exposure and HLA in healthy donors (dated by TCRdb to the late 2010s). The library relied on the immunoSEQ multiplex PCR assay. For the multiplex PCR, a mixture combining 60 forward primers for TCR Vbeta segments and 13 reverse primers for TCR Jbeta segments was used. This is the immuneACCESS table as TCRdb keeps it, with only in-frame sequences that have V and J called. A part of the clones is gone; compared with another copy, unresolved V genes explain less than half, and the rest is unexplained. This sample lists roughly 120,000 clones; roughly four fifths were detected once. Of the sample, over 9% is held by the ten largest clones. Sequenced material: PBMCs. All receptors derive from a male donor in good health and CMV-seropositive.

The chain employs TRBV10-3 and TRBJ1-5; TRBD1 might be the D (6 bases). With 6 bases removed from V and 6 bases from J, the gap between germline ends came to 21 bases. The CDR3 has 16 amino acids. Looked up from germline, CDR1 is ENHRY and CDR2 is SYGVKD. CDR3 in DNA: TGTGCCATCAGAGAACCCGAGGGGGAGGGCAGTCAGCCCCAGCATTTT. Protein sequence: CAIREPEGEGSQPQHF.

This chain uses TRBV4-3 with TRBJ1-2, with 8 bases aligning to TRBD1. With 3 bases clipped from V and 6 bases from J, the junction kept 9 bases outside the gene matches. The V gene's germline CDR1 is LGHNA and CDR2 YSLEER. CDR3 size: 15 residues. The CDR3 DNA sequence: TGCGCCAGCAGCCAGGTTACGGACAGGGTGGATGGCTACACCTTC. Protein: CASSQVTDRVDGYTF.

This CDR3 is CASSHRGDQETQYF. CDR3 bases: TGTGCCAGCAGCCACCGCGGGGACCAAGAGACCCAGTACTTC. The J gene is TRBJ2-5, the V gene TRBV5-5; perhaps TRBD2 as D (6 bases). V shed 4 bases and J shed 0 bases, with 10 bases lying between them. This CDR3 is 14 amino acids long. CDR1 and CDR2 from the germline V gene are SGHKS and YYEKEE (reference sequence).

This chain joins TRBV28 and TRBJ1-5; a possible D gene is TRBD1 (5 bases). Germline-derived CDR1 and CDR2 are MDHEN and SYDVKM. The CDR3 covers 14 residues. Deletions cut 5 bases from V and 7 bases from J, with 15 bases between. The CDR3 DNA reads TGTGCCAGCAGTGAAAATATCCGGGGGCAGCCCCAGCATTTT. It yields the protein CASSENIRGQPQHF.

This chain joins TRBV29-1 and TRBJ2-7, with a weak D call TRBD1 (5 bases). Between the trimmed V and J ends, which lost 1 base and 6 bases, there was a span of 7 bases. Germline CDR1 is SQVTM and CDR2 is ANQGSEA. The CDR3 spans 11 residues. The CDR3 region is CSVEAGPEQYF. The CDR3 DNA is TGCAGCGTTGAAGCAGGGCCCGAGCAGTACTTC.

The chain joins TRBV7-9 to TRBJ2-7; D unclear. This CDR3 region has 12 residues. With 1 base removed from V and 7 bases from J, the gap between germline ends came to 8 bases. Germline V CDR1 and CDR2: SEHNR, FQNEAQ (reference sequence). The CDR3 nucleotides read TGTGCCAGCAGCTTAGGTCCCGGGGAGCAGTACTTC. This translates into CASSLGPGEQYF.

V usage is TRBV27 and J usage is TRBJ2-7, with TRBD1 matching over 10 bases. Trimming removed 6 bases from V and 6 bases from J; junction bases left unmatched: 8. The CDR3 spans 14 residues. Per germline, CDR1 MNHEY and CDR2 SMNVEV (reference sequence). Here the CDR3 DNA reads TGTGCCAGCAGCTTGGACAGGGGGGGGCTCGAGCAGTACTTC. Its translation is CASSLDRGGLEQYF.

The chain combines TRBV19 with TRBJ2-7; 7 nucleotides agree with TRBD2. The trim removed 4 bases at V and 6 bases at J, leaving 12 bases unmatched. The CDR3 is 15 amino acids. Looked up from germline, CDR1 is LNHDA and CDR2 is SQIVND (reference sequence). In DNA form, the CDR3 reads TGTGCCAGTAGTAGACGTTGGCGGGAGAGAGGCGAGCAGTACTTC. Translated: CASSRRWRERGEQYF.